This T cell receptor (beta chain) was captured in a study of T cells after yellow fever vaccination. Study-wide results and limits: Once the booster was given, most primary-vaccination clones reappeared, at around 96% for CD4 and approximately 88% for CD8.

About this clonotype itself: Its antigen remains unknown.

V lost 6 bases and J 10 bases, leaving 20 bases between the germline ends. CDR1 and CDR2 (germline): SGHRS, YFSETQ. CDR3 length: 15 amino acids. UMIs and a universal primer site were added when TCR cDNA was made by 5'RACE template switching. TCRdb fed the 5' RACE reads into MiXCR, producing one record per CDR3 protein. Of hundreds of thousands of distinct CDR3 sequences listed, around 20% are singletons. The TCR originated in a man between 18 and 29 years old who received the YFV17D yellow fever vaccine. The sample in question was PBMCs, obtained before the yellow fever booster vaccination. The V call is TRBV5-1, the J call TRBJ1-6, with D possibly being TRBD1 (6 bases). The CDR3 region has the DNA TGCGCCAGCACCTCGGAGGGGGTGTCTTGGTCACCCCTCCACTTT. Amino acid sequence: CASTSEGVSWSPLHF. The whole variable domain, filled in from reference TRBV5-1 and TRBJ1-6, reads KAGVTQTPRYLIKTRGQQVTLSCSPISGHRSVSWYQQTPGQGLQFLFEYFSETQRNKGNFPGRFSGRQFSNSRSEMNVSTLELGDSALYLCASTSEGVSWSPLHFGNGTRLTVT.